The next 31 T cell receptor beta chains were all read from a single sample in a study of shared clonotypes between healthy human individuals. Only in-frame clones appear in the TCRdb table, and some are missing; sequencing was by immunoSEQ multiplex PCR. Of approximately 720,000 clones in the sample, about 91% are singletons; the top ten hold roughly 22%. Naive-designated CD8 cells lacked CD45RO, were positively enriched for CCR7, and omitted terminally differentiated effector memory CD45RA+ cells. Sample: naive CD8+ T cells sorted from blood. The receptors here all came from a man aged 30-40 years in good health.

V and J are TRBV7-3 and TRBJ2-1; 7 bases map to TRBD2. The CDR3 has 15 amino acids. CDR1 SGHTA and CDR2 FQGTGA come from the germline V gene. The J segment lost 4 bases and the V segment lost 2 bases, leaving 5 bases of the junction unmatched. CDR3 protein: CASSLGGSGYNEQFF. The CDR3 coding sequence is TGTGCCAGCAGCTTAGGCGGGAGCGGATACAATGAGCAGTTCTTC. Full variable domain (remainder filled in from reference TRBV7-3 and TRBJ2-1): GAGVSQTPSNKVTEKGKYVELRCDPISGHTALYWYRQSLGQGPEFLIYFQGTGAADDSGLPNDRFFAVRPEGSVSTLKIQRTERGDSAVYLCASSLGGSGYNEQFFGPGTRLTVL.

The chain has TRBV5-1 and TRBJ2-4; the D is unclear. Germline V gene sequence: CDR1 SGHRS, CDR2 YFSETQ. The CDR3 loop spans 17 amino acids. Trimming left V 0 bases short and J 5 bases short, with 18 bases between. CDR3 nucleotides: TGCGCCAGCAGCTTGGACGGTTCTCGGGTCCGCCAAAACATTCAGTACTTC. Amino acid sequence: CASSLDGSRVRQNIQYF.

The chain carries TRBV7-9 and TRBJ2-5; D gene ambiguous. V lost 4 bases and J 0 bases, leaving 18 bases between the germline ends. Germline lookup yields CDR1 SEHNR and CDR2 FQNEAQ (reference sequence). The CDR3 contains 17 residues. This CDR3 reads CASSWRKVDTDQETQYF. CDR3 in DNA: TGTGCCAGCAGCTGGCGGAAGGTTGACACTGACCAAGAGACCCAGTACTTC.

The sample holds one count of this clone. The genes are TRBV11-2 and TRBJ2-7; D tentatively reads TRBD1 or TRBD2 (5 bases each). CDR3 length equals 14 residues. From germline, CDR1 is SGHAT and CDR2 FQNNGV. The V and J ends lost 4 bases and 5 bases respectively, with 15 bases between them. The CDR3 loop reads CASSSGRYLDEQYF. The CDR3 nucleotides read TGTGCCAGCAGCTCGGGACGGTATTTGGACGAGCAGTACTTC.

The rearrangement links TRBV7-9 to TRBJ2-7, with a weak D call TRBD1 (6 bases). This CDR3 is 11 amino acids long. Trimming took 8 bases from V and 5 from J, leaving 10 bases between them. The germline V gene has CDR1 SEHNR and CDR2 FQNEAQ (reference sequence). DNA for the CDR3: TGTGCCAGCGGGGCAGGGGACGAGCAGTACTTC. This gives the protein CASGAGDEQYF.

For the CDR3, the DNA is TGCAGCGTTAATCTAGGGGGAGGCGCCTACAATGAGCAGTTCTTC. This codes for CSVNLGGGAYNEQFF. The rearrangement links TRBV29-1 to TRBJ2-1, with D perhaps being TRBD1 or TRBD2 (6 bases each). The V end was cut by 5 bases, the J end by 2 bases, with 16 bases between. The germline CDR1 and CDR2 sequences are SQVTM and ANQGSEA. The CDR3 totals 15 residues.

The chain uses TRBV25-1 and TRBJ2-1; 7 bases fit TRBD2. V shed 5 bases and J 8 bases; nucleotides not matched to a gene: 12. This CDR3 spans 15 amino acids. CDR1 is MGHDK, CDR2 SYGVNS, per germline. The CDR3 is CASSSRDYRRYEQFF. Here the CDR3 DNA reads TGTGCCAGCAGTTCACGGGACTACCGTCGGTATGAGCAGTTCTTC.

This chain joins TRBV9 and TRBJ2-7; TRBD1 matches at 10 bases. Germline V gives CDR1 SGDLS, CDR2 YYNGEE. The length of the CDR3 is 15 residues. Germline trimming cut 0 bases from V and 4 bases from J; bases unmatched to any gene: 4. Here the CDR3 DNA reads TGTGCCAGCAGCGTAGTTGGGGACAGGGGATACGAGCAGTACTTC. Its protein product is CASSVVGDRGYEQYF.

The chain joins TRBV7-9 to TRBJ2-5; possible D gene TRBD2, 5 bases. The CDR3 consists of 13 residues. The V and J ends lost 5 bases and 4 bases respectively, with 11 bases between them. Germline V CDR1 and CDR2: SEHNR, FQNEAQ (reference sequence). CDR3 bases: TGTGCCAGCAGCCAAACTAGTCGAGAGACCCAGTACTTC. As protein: CASSQTSRETQYF.

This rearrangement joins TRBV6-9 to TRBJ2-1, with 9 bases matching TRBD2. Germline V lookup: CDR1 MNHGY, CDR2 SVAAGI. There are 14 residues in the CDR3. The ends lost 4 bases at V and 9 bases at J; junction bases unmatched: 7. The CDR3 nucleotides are TGTGCCAGCAGTTCGGCTAGCGGGACGGCTGAGCAGTTCTTC. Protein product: CASSSASGTAEQFF.

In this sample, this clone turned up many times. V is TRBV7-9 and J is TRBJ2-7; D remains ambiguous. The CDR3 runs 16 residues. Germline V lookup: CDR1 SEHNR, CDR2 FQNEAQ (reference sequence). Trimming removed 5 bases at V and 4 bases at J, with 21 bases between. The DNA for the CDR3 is TGTGCCAGCAGCCCGAGAGCTAGTGCCGGAGAATACGAGCAGTACTTC. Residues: CASSPRASAGEYEQYF.

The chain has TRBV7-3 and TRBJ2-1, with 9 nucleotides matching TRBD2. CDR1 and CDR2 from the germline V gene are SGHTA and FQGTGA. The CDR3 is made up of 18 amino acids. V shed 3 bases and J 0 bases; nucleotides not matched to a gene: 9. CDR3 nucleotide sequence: TGTGCCAGCAGCTTGGGTCCTAGCGGGACGGTCTCCTACAATGAGCAGTTCTTC. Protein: CASSLGPSGTVSYNEQFF.

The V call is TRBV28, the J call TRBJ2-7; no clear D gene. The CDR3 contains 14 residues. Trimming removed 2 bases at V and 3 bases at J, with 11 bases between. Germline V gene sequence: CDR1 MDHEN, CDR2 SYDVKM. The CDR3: CASSLISGHYEQYF. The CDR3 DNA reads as TGTGCCAGCAGTTTAATTTCGGGTCACTACGAGCAGTACTTC.

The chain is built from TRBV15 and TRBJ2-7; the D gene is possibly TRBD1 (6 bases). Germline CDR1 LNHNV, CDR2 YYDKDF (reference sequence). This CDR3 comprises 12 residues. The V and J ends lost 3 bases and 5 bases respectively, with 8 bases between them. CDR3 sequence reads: CATSSGGNEQYF. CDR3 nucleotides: TGTGCCACCAGCAGTGGGGGCAACGAGCAGTACTTC.

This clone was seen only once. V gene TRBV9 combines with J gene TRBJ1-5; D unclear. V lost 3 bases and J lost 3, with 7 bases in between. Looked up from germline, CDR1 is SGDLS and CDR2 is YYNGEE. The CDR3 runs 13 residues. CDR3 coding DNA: TGTGCCAGCAGCGAAGAGATCAATCAGCCCCAGCATTTT. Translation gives CASSEEINQPQHF.

The CDR3 coding sequence is TGTGCCAGCAGTTTAAGACTAGCGGGAGGCCGGGCCCACGAGCAGTACTTC. The encoded protein is CASSLRLAGGRAHEQYF. This chain links TRBV2 with TRBJ2-7; 13 positions agree with TRBD2. Losses at the gene ends were 5 bases for V and 5 bases for J; bases not matched to a gene: 12. In germline, CDR1 is SNHLY, CDR2 FYNNEI. This CDR3 spans 17 amino acids.

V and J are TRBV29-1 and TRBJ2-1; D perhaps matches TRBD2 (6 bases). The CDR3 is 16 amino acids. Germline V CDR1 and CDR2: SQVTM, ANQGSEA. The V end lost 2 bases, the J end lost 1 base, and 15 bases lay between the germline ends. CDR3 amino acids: CSVELNRETSYNEQFF. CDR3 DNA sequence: TGCAGCGTTGAACTTAATCGGGAGACGTCCTACAATGAGCAGTTCTTC.

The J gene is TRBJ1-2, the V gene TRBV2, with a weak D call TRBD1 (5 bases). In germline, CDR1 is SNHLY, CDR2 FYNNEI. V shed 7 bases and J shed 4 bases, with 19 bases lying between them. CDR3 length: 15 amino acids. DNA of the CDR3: TGTGCCAGCACCTTGCCGACAGACTCACCCTATGGCTACACCTTC. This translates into CASTLPTDSPYGYTF.

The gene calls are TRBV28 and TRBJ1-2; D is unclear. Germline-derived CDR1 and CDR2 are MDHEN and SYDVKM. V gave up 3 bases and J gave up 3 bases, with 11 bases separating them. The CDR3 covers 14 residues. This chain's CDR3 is CASSFRTDDYGYTF. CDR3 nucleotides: TGTGCCAGCAGTTTTCGTACGGATGACTATGGCTACACCTTC.

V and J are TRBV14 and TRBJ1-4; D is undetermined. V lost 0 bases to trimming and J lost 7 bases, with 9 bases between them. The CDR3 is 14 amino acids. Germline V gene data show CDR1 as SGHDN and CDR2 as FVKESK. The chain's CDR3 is CASSQERTGEKLFF. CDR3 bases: TGTGCCAGCAGCCAAGAGCGAACGGGTGAAAAACTGTTTTTT.

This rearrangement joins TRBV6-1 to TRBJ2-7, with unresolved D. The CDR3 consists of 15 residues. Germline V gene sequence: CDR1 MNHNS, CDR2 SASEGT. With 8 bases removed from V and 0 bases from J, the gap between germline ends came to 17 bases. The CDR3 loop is CASRRGPLSSYEQYF. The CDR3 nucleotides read TGTGCCAGCCGCCGAGGACCCCTGAGCTCCTACGAGCAGTACTTC.

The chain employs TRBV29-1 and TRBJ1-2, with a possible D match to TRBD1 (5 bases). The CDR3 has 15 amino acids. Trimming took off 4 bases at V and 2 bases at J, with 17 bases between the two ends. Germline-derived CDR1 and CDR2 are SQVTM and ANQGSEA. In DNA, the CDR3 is TGCAGCGTTGTTTCTGGGAGGGGAACCAACTATGGCTACACCTTC. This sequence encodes CSVVSGRGTNYGYTF.

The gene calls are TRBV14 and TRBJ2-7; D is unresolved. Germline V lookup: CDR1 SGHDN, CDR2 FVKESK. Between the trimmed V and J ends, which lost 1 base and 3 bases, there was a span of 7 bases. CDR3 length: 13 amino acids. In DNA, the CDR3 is TGTGCCAGCAGCCAAGTTCGCGGCTACGAGCAGTACTTC. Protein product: CASSQVRGYEQYF.

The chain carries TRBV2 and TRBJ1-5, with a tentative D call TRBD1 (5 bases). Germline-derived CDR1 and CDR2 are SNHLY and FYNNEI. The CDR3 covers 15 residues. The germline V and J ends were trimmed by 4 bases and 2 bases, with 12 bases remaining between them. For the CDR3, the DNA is TGTGCCAGCAGTGTGAGGGCGGGGGGCAATCAGCCCCAGCATTTT. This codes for CASSVRAGGNQPQHF.

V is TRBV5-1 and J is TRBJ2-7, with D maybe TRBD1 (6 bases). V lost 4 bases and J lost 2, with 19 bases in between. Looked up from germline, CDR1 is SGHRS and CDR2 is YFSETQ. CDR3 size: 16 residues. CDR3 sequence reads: CASSPARRGDTYEQYF. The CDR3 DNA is TGCGCCAGCAGCCCGGCCCGCAGGGGAGACACCTACGAGCAGTACTTC.

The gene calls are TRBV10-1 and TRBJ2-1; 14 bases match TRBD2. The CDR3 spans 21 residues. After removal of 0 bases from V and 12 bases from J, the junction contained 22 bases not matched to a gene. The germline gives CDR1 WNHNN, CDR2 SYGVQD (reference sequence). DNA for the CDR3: TGCGCCAGCAGTGAGTCCACGATCACCTCGACTAGCGGGAGGGCCCTCGGTGGGCAGTTCTTC. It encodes CASSESTITSTSGRALGGQFF.

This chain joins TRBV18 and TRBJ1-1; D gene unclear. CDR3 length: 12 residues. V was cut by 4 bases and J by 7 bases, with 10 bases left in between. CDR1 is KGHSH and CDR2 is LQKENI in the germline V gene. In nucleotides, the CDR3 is TGTGCCAGCTCACTGGACGCCGATGAAGCTTTCTTT. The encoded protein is CASSLDADEAFF.

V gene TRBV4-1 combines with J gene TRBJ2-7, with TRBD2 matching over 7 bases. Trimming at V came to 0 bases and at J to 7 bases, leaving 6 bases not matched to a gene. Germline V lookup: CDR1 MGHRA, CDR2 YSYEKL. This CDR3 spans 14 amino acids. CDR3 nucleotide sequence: TGCGCCAGCAGCCAAGAAGAGAGAGCGGGAGAGCAGTACTTC. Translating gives CASSQEERAGEQYF.

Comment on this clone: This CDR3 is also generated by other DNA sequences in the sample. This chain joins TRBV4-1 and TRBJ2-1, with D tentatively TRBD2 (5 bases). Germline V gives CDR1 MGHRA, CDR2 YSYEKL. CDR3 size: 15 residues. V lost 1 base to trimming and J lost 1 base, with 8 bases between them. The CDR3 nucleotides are TGCGCCAGCAGCCAAGGCGGGTCGTCCTACAATGAGCAGTTCTTC. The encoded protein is CASSQGGSSYNEQFF.

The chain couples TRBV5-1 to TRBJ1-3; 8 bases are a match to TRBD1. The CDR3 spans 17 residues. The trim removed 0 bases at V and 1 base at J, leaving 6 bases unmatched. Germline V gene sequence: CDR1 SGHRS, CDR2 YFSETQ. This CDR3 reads CASSLAQGAVSGNTIYF. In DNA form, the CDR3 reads TGCGCCAGCAGCTTGGCCCAGGGGGCAGTTTCTGGAAACACCATATATTTT. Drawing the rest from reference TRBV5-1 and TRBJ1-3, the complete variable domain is KAGVTQTPRYLIKTRGQQVTLSCSPISGHRSVSWYQQTPGQGLQFLFEYFSETQRNKGNFPGRFSGRQFSNSRSEMNVSTLELGDSALYLCASSLAQGAVSGNTIYFGEGSWLTVV.

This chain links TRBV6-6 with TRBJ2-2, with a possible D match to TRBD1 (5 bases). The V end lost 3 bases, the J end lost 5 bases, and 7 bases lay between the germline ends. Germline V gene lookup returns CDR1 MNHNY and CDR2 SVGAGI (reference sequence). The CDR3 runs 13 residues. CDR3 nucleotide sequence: TGTGCCAGCAGTTATAGGGGAACCGGGGAGCTGTTTTTT. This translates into CASSYRGTGELFF.